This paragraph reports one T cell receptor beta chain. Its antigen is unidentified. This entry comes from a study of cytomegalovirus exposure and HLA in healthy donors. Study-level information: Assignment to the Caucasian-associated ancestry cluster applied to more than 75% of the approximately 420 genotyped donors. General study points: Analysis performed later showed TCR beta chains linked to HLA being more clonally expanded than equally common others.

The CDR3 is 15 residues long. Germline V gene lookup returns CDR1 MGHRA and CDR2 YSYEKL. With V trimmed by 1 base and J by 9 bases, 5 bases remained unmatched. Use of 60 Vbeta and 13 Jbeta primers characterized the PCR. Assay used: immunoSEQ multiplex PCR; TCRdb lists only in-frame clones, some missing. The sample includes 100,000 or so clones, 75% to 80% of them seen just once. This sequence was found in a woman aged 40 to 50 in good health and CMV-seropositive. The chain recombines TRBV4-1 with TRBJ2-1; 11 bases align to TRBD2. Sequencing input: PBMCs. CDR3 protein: CASSQGSGGAGEQFF. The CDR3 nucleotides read TGCGCCAGCAGCCAAGGTAGCGGGGGGGCCGGTGAGCAGTTCTTC.